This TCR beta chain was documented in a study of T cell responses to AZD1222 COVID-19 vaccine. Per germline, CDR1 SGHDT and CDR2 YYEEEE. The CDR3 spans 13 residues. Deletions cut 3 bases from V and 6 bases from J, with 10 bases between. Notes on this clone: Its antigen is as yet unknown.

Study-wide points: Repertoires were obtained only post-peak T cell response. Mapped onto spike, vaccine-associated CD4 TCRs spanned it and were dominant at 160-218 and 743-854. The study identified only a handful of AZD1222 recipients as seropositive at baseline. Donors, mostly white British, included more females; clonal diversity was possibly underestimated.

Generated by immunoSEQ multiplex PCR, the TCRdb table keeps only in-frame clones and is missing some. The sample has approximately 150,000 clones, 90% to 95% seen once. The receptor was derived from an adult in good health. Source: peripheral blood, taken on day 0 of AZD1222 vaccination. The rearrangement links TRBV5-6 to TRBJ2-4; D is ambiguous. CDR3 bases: TGTGCCAGCAGCTACCAACCAGCAAACATTCAGTACTTC. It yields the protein CASSYQPANIQYF.